The 29 T cell receptor beta chains below come from one sample, sequenced in a study of T cell repertoires in cytomegalovirus infection. Their recognized antigens are unknown. MiXCR, applied by TCRdb to the reads, yields one record per CDR3 protein. There are just under 500,000 distinct CDR3 sequences in the sample; around 30% occur only once, and roughly 15% lies in the top ten. Material: cultured PBMCs, obtained from culture after CMV antigen stimulation. The receptors were sampled from a human donor in good health (CMV status not recorded). Some clones in this sample may be carry-over from other donors' samples.

The CDR3 DNA reads TGTGCCAGCAGCCCGAGGACAGGGAGTGCGAACACTGAAGCTTTCTTT. Its translation: CASSPRTGSANTEAFF. This chain connects TRBV7-8 to TRBJ1-1; TRBD1 agrees at 8 bases. This CDR3 spans 16 amino acids. Germline V gives CDR1 SGHVS, CDR2 FQNEAQ. V lost 5 bases to trimming and J lost 1 base; unmatched junction nucleotides: 9.

The chain links TRBV5-1 to TRBJ2-3; D is uncertain. Trimming shortened V by 0 bases and J by 0 bases, and 8 bases separated the two germline ends. CDR3 length: 15 amino acids. The germline gives CDR1 SGHRS, CDR2 YFSETQ. CDR3 coding DNA: TGCGCCAGCAGCTTGGCGTTAGCTAGCACAGATACGCAGTATTTT. Encoded protein: CASSLALASTDTQYF.

V is TRBV5-8 and J is TRBJ2-5; D not resolved. Germline values: CDR1 SGHTS, CDR2 YDEGEE. V was pared by 5 bases and J by 5 bases, with 16 bases between. The CDR3 length is 14 residues. The CDR3: CASRPNGARETQYF. CDR3 DNA sequence: TGTGCCAGCAGACCGAACGGAGCGCGGGAGACCCAGTACTTC.

This chain uses TRBV6-4 with TRBJ2-3; 10 nucleotides match TRBD2. The CDR3 contains 15 residues. The germline V gene encodes CDR1 MRHNA and CDR2 SNTAGT. With 4 bases clipped from V and 3 bases from J, the junction kept 4 bases outside the gene matches. CDR3 residues: CASSVLAGQTDTQYF. CDR3 DNA: TGTGCCAGCAGTGTACTAGCGGGACAGACAGATACGCAGTATTTT.

This clonotype has more than one count but fewer than ten. V gene TRBV7-9 combines with J gene TRBJ2-5; 8 nucleotides agree with TRBD1. CDR3 size: 15 residues. Germline lookup yields CDR1 SEHNR and CDR2 FQNEAQ (reference sequence). Losses at the gene ends were 4 bases for V and 2 bases for J; bases not matched to a gene: 6. In DNA form, the CDR3 reads TGTGCCAGCAGCTGGACAGGGAATTTACAAGAGACCCAGTACTTC. This codes for CASSWTGNLQETQYF.

The V gene is TRBV14, the J gene TRBJ1-1, with unresolved D. The germline gives CDR1 SGHDN, CDR2 FVKESK. V lost 0 bases and J 8 bases, leaving 10 bases between the germline ends. The CDR3 has 13 residues. CDR3 in amino acids: CASSQDLYMEAFF. The CDR3 DNA reads as TGTGCCAGCAGCCAAGACCTTTACATGGAAGCTTTCTTT.

The genes are TRBV2 and TRBJ2-4; D may be TRBD1 or TRBD2 (5 bases each). V lost 7 bases and J 6 bases, leaving 10 bases between the germline ends. The CDR3 has 12 residues. Germline assignment: CDR1 SNHLY and CDR2 FYNNEI. This CDR3 is CASKGPRNIQYF. In DNA, the CDR3 is TGTGCCAGCAAGGGACCCCGAAACATTCAGTACTTC.

The chain employs TRBV5-4 and TRBJ2-5; 12 bases align to TRBD2. The V segment lost 1 base and the J segment 2 bases; nucleotides outside the gene matches: 6. The CDR3 extends over 17 amino acids. Germline CDR1 SGHNT, CDR2 YYREEE (reference sequence). CDR3: CASSLRTSGNLQETQYF. In DNA form, the CDR3 reads TGTGCCAGCAGCTTGAGGACTAGCGGGAACCTACAAGAGACCCAGTACTTC.

In its sample, this clonotype was seen a few times. The gene calls are TRBV7-8 and TRBJ2-2; 8 bases line up with TRBD2. The V gene's germline CDR1 is SGHVS and CDR2 FQNEAQ. V gave up 6 bases and J gave up 5 bases; unmatched junction bases: 5. The CDR3 covers 14 residues. This CDR3 reads CASRSQRETGELFF. In DNA form, the CDR3 reads TGTGCCAGCAGGTCACAGCGGGAGACCGGGGAGCTGTTTTTT.

In DNA, the CDR3 is TGTGCCAGCGGACTTCAGAGGTCCTACGAGCAGTACTTC. Protein sequence: CASGLQRSYEQYF. The genes are TRBV7-2 and TRBJ2-7, with TRBD2 as a possible D gene (5 bases). CDR1 is SGHTA, CDR2 FQGNSA, per germline. Trimming shortened V by 8 bases and J by 1 base, and 12 bases separated the two germline ends. The CDR3 length is 13 residues. The whole variable domain, remainder taken from reference TRBV7-2 and TRBJ2-7, is GAGVSQSPSNKVTEKGKDVELRCDPISGHTALYWYRQSLGQGLEFLIYFQGNSAPDKSGLPSDRFSAERTGGSVSTLTIQRTQQEDSAVYLCASGLQRSYEQYFGPGTRLTVT.

The chain uses TRBV18 and TRBJ2-2, with 8 bases matching TRBD2. Germline CDR1 reads KGHSH; CDR2 reads LQKENI. The V gene end was trimmed by 1 base and the J gene end by 5 bases; junction bases not matched to a gene: 6. This CDR3 region has 16 residues. Written as DNA, the CDR3 is TGTGCCAGCTCACCACTTACCGGGAGGGGAACCGGGGAGCTGTTTTTT. Encoded protein: CASSPLTGRGTGELFF.

This clonotype was counted a few times. The chain employs TRBV6-5 and TRBJ2-7, with 12 bases identical to TRBD1. The ends lost 7 bases at V and 6 bases at J; junction bases unmatched: 7. This CDR3 contains 14 residues. Germline CDR1 is MNHEY and CDR2 is SVGAGI. CDR3 amino acids: CASKAGTGGSEQYF. CDR3 in DNA: TGTGCCAGCAAAGCCGGGACAGGGGGCTCCGAGCAGTACTTC.

The chain carries TRBV29-1 and TRBJ2-1; a possible D gene is TRBD2 (5 bases). V was clipped by 1 base and J by 1 base, with 8 bases between them. The CDR3 is made up of 14 amino acids. The germline gives CDR1 SQVTM, CDR2 ANQGSEA. The CDR3 reads CSVEVTGSYNEQFF. The CDR3 nucleotides read TGCAGCGTTGAAGTCACGGGGTCCTACAATGAGCAGTTCTTC.

J is TRBJ2-7 and V is TRBV11-3; D is tentatively TRBD1 or TRBD2 (5 bases each). Trimming left V 5 bases short and J 12 bases short, with 20 bases between. The CDR3 loop spans 13 amino acids. Per germline, CDR1 SGHNT and CDR2 YENEEA. The CDR3 region is CASSTSGTPLLYV. CDR3 coding DNA: TGTGCCAGCAGCACCTCCGGGACCCCCCTATTGTACGTC.

This chain connects TRBV7-9 to TRBJ1-1, with a possible D match to TRBD1 (6 bases). Germline V lookup: CDR1 SEHNR, CDR2 FQNEAQ (reference sequence). Between the trimmed V and J ends, which lost 5 bases and 5 bases, there was a span of 15 bases. The CDR3 sequence is 14 residues long. This CDR3 is CASSKGGGVTEAFF. CDR3 coding DNA: TGTGCCAGCAGCAAAGGGGGGGGGGTAACTGAAGCTTTCTTT.

This clonotype showed up just a few times. This rearrangement joins TRBV27 to TRBJ2-1, with a weak D call TRBD2 (6 bases). Germline V lookup: CDR1 MNHEY, CDR2 SMNVEV (reference sequence). This CDR3 contains 16 residues. The V end lost 2 bases, the J end lost 6 bases, and 17 bases lay between the germline ends. In DNA form, the CDR3 reads TGTGCCAGCAGTTTAGCTGGGACTGGGCATCTCAATGAGCAGTTCTTC. This gives the protein CASSLAGTGHLNEQFF.

This clonotype was seen ten or more times. The chain is built from TRBV7-2 and TRBJ2-1; possibly TRBD2 for D (6 bases). Germline-derived CDR1 and CDR2 are SGHTA and FQGNSA. CDR3 length equals 16 residues. V lost 4 bases and J lost 4, with 17 bases in between. The CDR3 sequence is CASSYQSGSWYNEQFF. The DNA of the CDR3 is TGTGCCAGCAGCTACCAAAGCGGGTCTTGGTACAATGAGCAGTTCTTC. The full variable domain, with the rest looked up from reference TRBV7-2 and TRBJ2-1, is GAGVSQSPSNKVTEKGKDVELRCDPISGHTALYWYRQSLGQGLEFLIYFQGNSAPDKSGLPSDRFSAERTGGSVSTLTIQRTQQEDSAVYLCASSYQSGSWYNEQFFGPGTRLTVL.

The rearrangement links TRBV24-1 to TRBJ2-1; no definite D call. The CDR3 covers 16 residues. CDR1 is KGHDR, CDR2 SFDVKD, per germline. The V end lost 2 bases, the J end lost 8 bases, and 18 bases lay between the germline ends. CDR3 DNA: TGTGCCACCAGTGATTCTAGACACACTGACTGGCATGAGCAGTTCTTC. Translated, it gives CATSDSRHTDWHEQFF.

This chain uses TRBV28 with TRBJ2-1; a possible D gene is TRBD2 (6 bases). This CDR3 contains 15 residues. Germline CDR1 and CDR2: MDHEN and SYDVKM. V gave up 2 bases and J gave up 0 bases, with 8 bases separating them. Here the CDR3 DNA reads TGTGCCAGCAGTTTAGGCGGGAACTCCTACAATGAGCAGTTCTTC. Amino acids: CASSLGGNSYNEQFF.

V usage is TRBV7-9 and J usage is TRBJ2-7; D not certain. This CDR3 is built from 14 residues. The germline V gene has CDR1 SEHNR and CDR2 FQNEAQ (reference sequence). Trimming pared 1 base from V and 9 bases from J, leaving 16 bases between. DNA of the CDR3: TGTGCCAGCAGCTTAGATTGGACGGCGGTCGGGCAGTACTTC. This gives the protein CASSLDWTAVGQYF. Full variable domain (outside the CDR3, taken from reference TRBV7-9 and TRBJ2-7): DTGVSQNPRHKITKRGQNVTFRCDPISEHNRLYWYRQTLGQGPEFLTYFQNEAQLEKSRLLSDRFSAERPKGSFSTLEIQRTEQGDSAMYLCASSLDWTAVGQYFGPGTRLTVT.

The chain joins TRBV6-5 to TRBJ2-7, with 7 bases matching TRBD2. V lost 6 bases to trimming and J lost 3 bases; unmatched junction nucleotides: 11. Germline-derived CDR1 and CDR2 are MNHEY and SVGAGI. This CDR3 has 15 residues. CDR3 DNA sequence: TGTGCCAGCAGGGCCGGGACTACCCCTCGCTACGAGCAGTACTTC. It is translated as CASRAGTTPRYEQYF.

This clonotype was observed at least ten times. This chain links TRBV7-9 with TRBJ1-4, with TRBD1 as a possible D gene (5 bases). Per germline, CDR1 SEHNR and CDR2 FQNEAQ (reference sequence). The CDR3 runs 15 residues. V lost 4 bases to trimming and J lost 0 bases, with 9 bases between them. CDR3 nucleotides: TGTGCCAGCAGCTCTACAGGCGCAACTAATGAAAAACTGTTTTTT. Protein sequence: CASSSTGATNEKLFF.

This chain uses TRBV12-3 or TRBV12-4 with TRBJ1-5; the match to TRBD1 covers 8 bases. Trimming at V came to 6 bases and at J to 6 bases, leaving 10 bases not matched to a gene. The CDR3 contains 15 residues. The CDR3 loop reads CASSGQGAGSQPQHF. In DNA, the CDR3 is TGTGCCAGCAGCGGACAGGGCGCTGGGAGTCAGCCCCAGCATTTT.

This clonotype was recorded a few times. The chain uses TRBV12-3 or TRBV12-4 and TRBJ1-5; D not resolved. The CDR3 spans 16 residues. Deletions cut 2 bases from V and 2 bases from J, with 13 bases between. CDR3 nucleotides: TGTGCCAGCAGTTTAAGGTTACACTTGGGCAATCAGCCCCAGCATTTT. Its translation: CASSLRLHLGNQPQHF.

The rearrangement links TRBV28 to TRBJ2-7; weak D call: TRBD1 (5 bases). The CDR3 consists of 14 residues. Germline V CDR1 and CDR2: MDHEN, SYDVKM. Deletions cut 6 bases from V and 0 bases from J, with 12 bases between. CDR3 in amino acids: CASRNRGSSYEQYF. The CDR3 nucleotides read TGTGCCAGCAGGAATAGGGGAAGCTCCTACGAGCAGTACTTC.

V is TRBV11-2 and J is TRBJ2-1; 7 bases fit TRBD2. This CDR3 spans 16 amino acids. V was clipped by 4 bases and J by 2 bases; unmatched bases: 8. Germline V gene data show CDR1 as SGHAT and CDR2 as FQNNGV. CDR3 sequence reads: CASSSAPGLPYNEQFF. CDR3 sequence (DNA): TGTGCCAGCAGCTCCGCCCCGGGACTACCCTACAATGAGCAGTTCTTC.

This clonotype was seen ten or more times. This chain joins TRBV7-2 and TRBJ2-5, with unresolved D. Germline V lookup: CDR1 SGHTA, CDR2 FQGNSA. The CDR3 runs to 15 residues. With 5 bases removed from V and 2 bases from J, the gap between germline ends came to 15 bases. Here the CDR3 DNA reads TGTGCCAGCAGCCCCACCCTTAGGGTACAAGAGACCCAGTACTTC. Its protein product is CASSPTLRVQETQYF.

CDR3 residues: CASSWRGQGTETQYF. In DNA, the CDR3 is TGTGCCAGCAGCTGGAGGGGACAGGGAACAGAGACCCAGTACTTC. This rearrangement joins TRBV7-4 to TRBJ2-5, with 9 bases fitting TRBD1. Germline trimming cut 4 bases from V and 4 bases from J; bases unmatched to any gene: 7. This CDR3 has 15 amino acids. CDR1 is SGHVT and CDR2 is SQSDAQ in the germline V gene.

The chain uses TRBV24-1 and TRBJ2-5; D is undetermined. V lost 3 bases to trimming and J lost 1 base, with 8 bases between them. CDR3 length equals 14 residues. Germline V CDR1 and CDR2: KGHDR, SFDVKD. As DNA, the CDR3 is TGTGCCACCAGTGATGCGGACGGCCAAGAGACCCAGTACTTC. Translated, it gives CATSDADGQETQYF.